This T cell receptor beta chain appears in the sequencing data of a study of regulatory T cells in long-lasting Graves disease. Specified time point: newly diagnosed GD, antithyroid drugs for less than 3 months. RNA from PBMCs was the source of the TCR library. Germline lookup yields CDR1 MNHNS and CDR2 SASEGT. This CDR3 is built from 14 residues. The ends were cut back, 3 bases at V and 2 bases at J, with 10 bases in the middle. Study-level points and caveats: Persistent disease was characterized by preferential usage of TRBV28, TRBJ1-2 and TRBJ2-5.

This clonotype was seen only a few times. Its antigen is currently unknown. Library construction for TCR beta used iRepertoire HTBI primers and Arm-PCR of CDR3 regions. TCRdb called the multiplex PCR reads again in MiXCR, with one record for every CDR3 protein. The sample shows around 400,000 distinct CDR3 sequences, roughly 15% of them seen only once. This sample was also put to use in a study of T cells in Graves' hyperthyroidism and ophthalmopathy.

This rearrangement joins TRBV6-1 to TRBJ1-2; D gene ambiguous. The sequence was obtained from a woman aged 40 to 50 with Graves disease. The sequences come from peripheral blood mononuclear cells (PBMCs), collected at new diagnosis, from a patient treated with antithyroid drugs. Written as DNA, the CDR3 is TGTGCCAGCAGTGAGAACACTATGAACTATGGCTACACCTTC. Amino acid sequence: CASSENTMNYGYTF.